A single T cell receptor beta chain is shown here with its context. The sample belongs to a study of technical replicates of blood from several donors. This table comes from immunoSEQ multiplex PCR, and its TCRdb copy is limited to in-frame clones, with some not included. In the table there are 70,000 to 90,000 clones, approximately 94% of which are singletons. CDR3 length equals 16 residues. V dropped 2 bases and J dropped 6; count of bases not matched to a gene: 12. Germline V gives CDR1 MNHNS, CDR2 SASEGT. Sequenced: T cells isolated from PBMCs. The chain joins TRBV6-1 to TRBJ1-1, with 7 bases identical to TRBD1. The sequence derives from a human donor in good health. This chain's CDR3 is CASSETGRGPDPEAFF. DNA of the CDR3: TGTGCCAGCAGTGAAACGGGTAGGGGGCCTGACCCTGAAGCTTTCTTT.